This TCR beta chain was identified during a study of cytomegalovirus exposure and HLA in healthy donors. Study information: Genotyping of about 400 donors showed that 80% to 85% belonged to the Caucasian-associated ancestry cluster.

The study, taken as a whole, reports: As immune exposure information, only CMV serostatus was available.

The PCR was carried out with 60 Vbeta primers and 13 Jbeta primers. Profiling relied on immunoSEQ multiplex PCR, and the TCRdb table lists in-frame clones only, not all of them. This sample has 100,000 to 150,000 clones; 80% occur once, and the top ten carry roughly 9.2%. The donors, nominally healthy at sampling, likely had unrecorded immune exposures. To note about this clone: The antigen remains undetermined.

Sample: PBMCs. The clonotype originates from a female donor in good health and CMV-seropositive.

The CDR3 reads CASRRGTENTGELFF. The CDR3 DNA is TGTGCCAGCAGACGCGGGACGGAAAACACCGGGGAGCTGTTTTTT. This rearrangement joins TRBV6-5 to TRBJ2-2; a weak D match, TRBD2 (6 bases). The CDR3 sequence is 15 residues long. The V gene lost 6 bases and the J gene lost 2 bases, with 13 bases spanning the gap. CDR1 is MNHEY, CDR2 SVGAGI, per germline.